The present entry profiles one T cell receptor (beta chain) with its context. Its matching antigen is unknown. The CDR3 is made up of 13 amino acids. Germline values: CDR1 GTSNPN, CDR2 SVGIG (reference sequence). Trimming took 3 bases from V and 4 from J, leaving 12 bases between them. Using immunoSEQ multiplex PCR, the repertoire was profiled, and TCRdb retains in-frame clones only, with some absent. The repertoire includes about 330,000 clones, around 90% of them detected once, and roughly 1.2% sits in the top ten. The source of the sample is a study of cytomegalovirus exposure and HLA in healthy donors. Study-wide findings and caveats: A later analysis found first-cohort TCR clusters tended to co-occur in the approximately 120 validation repertoires. Per published reports, the classifier diagnosed cytomegalovirus status with high specificity and sensitivity. Three of the chains that were CMV-associated were confirmed in vitro to be specific for CMV antigens. According to the study, 160 or so TCR beta chains were cytomegalovirus-associated.

This rearrangement joins TRBV30 to TRBJ1-1, with D possibly matching TRBD1 (5 bases). The sequenced sample consisted of PBMCs. The source is a woman aged 25 to 39 in good health and CMV-seropositive. The CDR3 nucleotides read TGTGCCTGGAGGGTCGCGGGGGGCACTGAAGCTTTCTTT. Encoded protein: CAWRVAGGTEAFF.